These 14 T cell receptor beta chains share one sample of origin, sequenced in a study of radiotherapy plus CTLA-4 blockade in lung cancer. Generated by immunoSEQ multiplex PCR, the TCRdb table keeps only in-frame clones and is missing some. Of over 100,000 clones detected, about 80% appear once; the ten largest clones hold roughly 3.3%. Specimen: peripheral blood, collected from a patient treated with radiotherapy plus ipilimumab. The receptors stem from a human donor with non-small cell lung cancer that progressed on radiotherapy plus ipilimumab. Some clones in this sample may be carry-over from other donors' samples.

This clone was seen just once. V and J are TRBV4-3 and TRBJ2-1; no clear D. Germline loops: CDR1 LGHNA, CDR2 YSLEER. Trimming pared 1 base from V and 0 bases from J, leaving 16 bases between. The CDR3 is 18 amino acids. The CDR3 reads CASSQGFASPGSYNEQFF. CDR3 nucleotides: TGCGCCAGCAGCCAAGGGTTCGCGAGCCCAGGCTCCTACAATGAGCAGTTCTTC.

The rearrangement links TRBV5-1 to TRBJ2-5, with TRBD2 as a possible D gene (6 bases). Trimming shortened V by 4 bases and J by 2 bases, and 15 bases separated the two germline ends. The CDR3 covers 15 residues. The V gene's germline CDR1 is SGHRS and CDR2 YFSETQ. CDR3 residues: CASSPGFAGQETQYF. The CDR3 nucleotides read TGCGCCAGCAGCCCCGGCTTTGCGGGACAAGAGACCCAGTACTTC.

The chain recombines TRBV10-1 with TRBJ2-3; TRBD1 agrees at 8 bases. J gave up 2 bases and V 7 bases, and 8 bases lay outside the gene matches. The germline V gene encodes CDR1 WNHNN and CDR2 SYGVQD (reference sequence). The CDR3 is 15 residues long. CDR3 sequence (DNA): TGCGCCAGCACCCCCGGACAGGGATACACAGATACGCAGTATTTT. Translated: CASTPGQGYTDTQYF.

CDR3 protein: CASSFQYNSPLHF. The CDR3 DNA is TGTGCCAGCAGTTTCCAGTATAATTCACCCCTCCACTTT. J is TRBJ1-6 and V is TRBV27; no clear D. The ends were cut back, 3 bases at V and 4 bases at J, with 4 bases in the middle. Germline CDR1 is MNHEY and CDR2 is SMNVEV (reference sequence). CDR3 length equals 13 residues.

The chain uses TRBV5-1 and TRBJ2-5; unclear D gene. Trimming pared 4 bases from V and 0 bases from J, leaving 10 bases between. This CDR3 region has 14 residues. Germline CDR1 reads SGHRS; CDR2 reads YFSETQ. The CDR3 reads CASSPSINQETQYF. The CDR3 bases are TGCGCCAGCAGCCCAAGTATAAACCAAGAGACCCAGTACTTC.

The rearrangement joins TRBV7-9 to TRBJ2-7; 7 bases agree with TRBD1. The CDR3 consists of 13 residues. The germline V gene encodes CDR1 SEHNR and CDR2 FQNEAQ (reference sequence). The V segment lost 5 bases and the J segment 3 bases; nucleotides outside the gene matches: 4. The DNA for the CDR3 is TGTGCCAGCAGCCAGGGACAGATCTACGAGCAGTACTTC. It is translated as CASSQGQIYEQYF. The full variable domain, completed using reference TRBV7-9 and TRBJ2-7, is DTGVSQNPRHKITKRGQNVTFRCDPISEHNRLYWYRQTLGQGPEFLTYFQNEAQLEKSRLLSDRFSAERPKGSFSTLEIQRTEQGDSAMYLCASSQGQIYEQYFGPGTRLTVT.

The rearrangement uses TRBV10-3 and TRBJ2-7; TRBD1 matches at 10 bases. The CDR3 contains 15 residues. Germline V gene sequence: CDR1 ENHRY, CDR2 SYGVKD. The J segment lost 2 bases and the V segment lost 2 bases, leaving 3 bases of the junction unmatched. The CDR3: CAISEPDRGTYEQYF. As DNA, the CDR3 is TGTGCCATCAGTGAGCCGGACAGGGGGACCTACGAGCAGTACTTC.

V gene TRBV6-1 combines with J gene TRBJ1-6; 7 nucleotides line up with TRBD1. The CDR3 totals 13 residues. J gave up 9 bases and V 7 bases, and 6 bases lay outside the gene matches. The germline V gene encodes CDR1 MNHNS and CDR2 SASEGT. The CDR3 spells CASMTGYFSPLHF. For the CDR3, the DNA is TGTGCCAGCATGACAGGGTATTTTTCACCCCTCCACTTT.

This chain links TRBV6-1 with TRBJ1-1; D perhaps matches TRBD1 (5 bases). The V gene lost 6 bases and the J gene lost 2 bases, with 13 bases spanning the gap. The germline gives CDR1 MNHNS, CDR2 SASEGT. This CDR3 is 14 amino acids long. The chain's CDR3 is CASSSEGLNTEAFF. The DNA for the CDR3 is TGTGCCAGCAGCTCGGAGGGGCTTAACACTGAAGCTTTCTTT.

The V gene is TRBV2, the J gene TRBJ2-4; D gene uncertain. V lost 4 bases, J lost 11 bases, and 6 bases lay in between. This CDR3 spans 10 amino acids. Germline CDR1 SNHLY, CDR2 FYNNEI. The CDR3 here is CASSGSLQYF. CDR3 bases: TGTGCCAGCAGTGGGAGTCTTCAGTACTTC. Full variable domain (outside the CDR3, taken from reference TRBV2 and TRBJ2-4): EPEVTQTPSHQVTQMGQEVILRCVPISNHLYFYWYRQILGQKVEFLVSFYNNEISEKSEIFDDQFSVERPDGSNFTLKIRSTKLEDSAMYFCASSGSLQYFGAGTRLSVL.

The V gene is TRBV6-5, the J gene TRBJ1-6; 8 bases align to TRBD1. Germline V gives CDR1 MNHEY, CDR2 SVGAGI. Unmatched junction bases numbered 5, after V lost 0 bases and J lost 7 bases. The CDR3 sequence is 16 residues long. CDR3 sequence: CASSYSGRTGNSPLHF. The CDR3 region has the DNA TGTGCCAGCAGTTACTCGGGTCGGACAGGGAATTCACCCCTCCACTTT.

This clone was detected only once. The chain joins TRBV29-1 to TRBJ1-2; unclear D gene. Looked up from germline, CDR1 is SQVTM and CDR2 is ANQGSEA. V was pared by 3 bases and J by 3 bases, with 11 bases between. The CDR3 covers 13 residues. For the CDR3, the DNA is TGCAGCGTTGATCGGGGTGGTTACTATGGCTACACCTTC. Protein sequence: CSVDRGGYYGYTF.

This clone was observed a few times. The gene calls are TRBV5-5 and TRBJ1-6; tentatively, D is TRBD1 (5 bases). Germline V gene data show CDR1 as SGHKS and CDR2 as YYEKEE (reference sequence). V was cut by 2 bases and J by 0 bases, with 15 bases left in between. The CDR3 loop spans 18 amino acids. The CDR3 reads CASSLATGTNSYNSPLHF. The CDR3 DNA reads TGTGCCAGCAGCTTAGCTACAGGAACCAACTCCTATAATTCACCCCTCCACTTT. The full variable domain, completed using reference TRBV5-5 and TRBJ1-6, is DAGVTQSPTHLIKTRGQQVTLRCSPISGHKSVSWYQQVLGQGPQFIFQYYEKEERGRGNFPDRFSARQFPNYSSELNVNALLLGDSALYLCASSLATGTNSYNSPLHFGNGTRLTVT.

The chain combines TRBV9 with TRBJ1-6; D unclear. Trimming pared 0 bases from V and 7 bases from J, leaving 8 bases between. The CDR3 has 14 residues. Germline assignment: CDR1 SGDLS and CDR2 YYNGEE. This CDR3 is CASSVEGLNSPLHF. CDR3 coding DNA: TGTGCCAGCAGCGTAGAGGGCCTCAATTCACCCCTCCACTTT.